These T cell receptor beta chains were read from a single sample in a study of CD8 T cells in Susac syndrome. Each CDR3 protein gets one entry after TCRdb re-called the immunoSEQ multiplex PCR reads with MiXCR. The table has 150,000 or so distinct CDR3 sequences, around 96% seen once. The source material was CD4+ T cells from PBMCs. These receptors came from a human donor with Susac syndrome. Both conserved end residues are part of each CDR3. The D gene is left open where the match is weak. Clone size is given for some rows only: seen once, a few or many times, or a class if the clone is expanded.

clone size: NA; D gene: NA; J gene: TRBJ1-2; V gene: TRBV6-5; CDR3 protein: CASTKGGFGYGYTF; CDR3 DNA: TGTGCCAGCACCAAAGGGGGTTTCGGCTATGGCTACACCTTC
clone size: NA; D gene: NA; J gene: TRBJ2-7; V gene: TRBV7-2; CDR3 protein: CASSSYLQASYEQYF; CDR3 DNA: TGTGCCAGCAGCTCATACTTACAGGCCTCCTACGAGCAGTACTTC
clone size: NA; D gene: NA; J gene: TRBJ2-5; V gene: TRBV29-1; CDR3 protein: CSVDRETQYF; CDR3 DNA: TGCAGCGTTGATCGGGAGACCCAGTACTTC
clone size: NA; D gene: NA; J gene: TRBJ1-3; V gene: TRBV9; CDR3 protein: CASSVVGRASGNTIYF; CDR3 DNA: TGTGCCAGCAGCGTAGTTGGGAGAGCCTCTGGAAACACCATATATTTT
clone size: NA; D gene: NA; J gene: TRBJ1-1; V gene: TRBV30; CDR3 protein: CAWEGGPGGAFF; CDR3 DNA: TGTGCCTGGGAAGGAGGCCCCGGTGGAGCTTTCTTT
clone size: NA; D gene: NA; J gene: TRBJ2-5; V gene: TRBV7-9; CDR3 protein: CASSLGTKETQYF; CDR3 DNA: TGTGCCAGCAGCTTAGGGACCAAAGAGACCCAGTACTTC
clone size: NA; D gene: TRBD2; J gene: TRBJ2-7; V gene: TRBV20-1; CDR3 protein: CSARSYLAGVVEQYF; CDR3 DNA: TGCAGTGCTAGAAGCTACTTAGCGGGAGTGGTAGAGCAGTACTTC
clone size: NA; D gene: TRBD2; J gene: TRBJ2-1; V gene: TRBV14; CDR3 protein: CASSHHREGPFNEQFF; CDR3 DNA: TGTGCCAGCAGCCACCACCGGGAGGGCCCATTCAATGAGCAGTTCTTC
clone size: once; D gene: NA; J gene: TRBJ1-2; V gene: TRBV28; CDR3 protein: CASSPPGSGKGYTF; CDR3 DNA: TGTGCCAGCAGCCCTCCAGGGAGCGGTAAGGGCTACACCTTC
clone size: NA; D gene: NA; J gene: TRBJ1-1; V gene: TRBV7-9; CDR3 protein: CASSLGQINEAFF; CDR3 DNA: TGTGCCAGCAGCTTAGGGCAGATAAATGAAGCTTTCTTT
clone size: NA; D gene: NA; J gene: TRBJ2-5; V gene: TRBV10-3; CDR3 protein: CAIRNFQETQYF; CDR3 DNA: TGTGCCATCAGAAATTTCCAAGAGACCCAGTACTTC
clone size: NA; D gene: NA; J gene: TRBJ2-5; V gene: TRBV20-1; CDR3 protein: CSARDLLSTGKFEETQYF; CDR3 DNA: TGCAGTGCTAGAGATCTCCTGTCCACGGGGAAGTTTGAAGAGACCCAGTACTTC
clone size: NA; D gene: NA; J gene: TRBJ1-1; V gene: TRBV3-1; CDR3 protein: CASSRSPDIQNTEAFF; CDR3 DNA: TGTGCCAGCAGCCGCTCCCCGGACATCCAGAACACTGAAGCTTTCTTT
clone size: NA; D gene: TRBD1; J gene: TRBJ2-7; V gene: TRBV27; CDR3 protein: CASRRQGPYEQYF; CDR3 DNA: TGTGCCAGCAGAAGACAGGGCCCCTACGAGCAGTACTTC
clone size: NA; D gene: TRBD2; J gene: TRBJ2-3; V gene: TRBV7-6; CDR3 protein: CASSFSGGLATDTQYF; CDR3 DNA: TGTGCCAGCAGCTTTAGTGGGGGACTAGCTACAGATACGCAGTATTTT
clone size: NA; D gene: TRBD1; J gene: TRBJ1-2; V gene: TRBV28; CDR3 protein: CASSRPGQQGGYTF; CDR3 DNA: TGTGCCAGCAGTCGCCCGGGACAGCAAGGTGGCTACACCTTC
clone size: NA; D gene: NA; J gene: TRBJ1-1; V gene: TRBV7-9; CDR3 protein: CASSFEGRTEAFF; CDR3 DNA: TGTGCCAGCAGCTTTGAAGGAAGGACTGAAGCTTTCTTT
clone size: NA; D gene: NA; J gene: TRBJ1-2; V gene: TRBV9; CDR3 protein: CASSVDTNYGYTF; CDR3 DNA: TGTGCCAGCAGCGTCGATACTAACTATGGCTACACCTTC
clone size: NA; D gene: NA; J gene: TRBJ2-7; V gene: TRBV9; CDR3 protein: CASSVVEGYEQYF; CDR3 DNA: TGTGCCAGCAGCGTAGTAGAAGGTTACGAGCAGTACTTC
clone size: NA; D gene: NA; J gene: TRBJ2-1; V gene: TRBV19; CDR3 protein: CASSIGTSHEQFF; CDR3 DNA: TGTGCCAGTAGTATCGGGACAAGCCATGAGCAGTTCTTC
clone size: NA; D gene: NA; J gene: TRBJ2-1; V gene: TRBV20-1; CDR3 protein: CSARAPATQSYNEQFF; CDR3 DNA: TGCAGTGCTAGAGCCCCGGCCACCCAGTCCTACAATGAGCAGTTCTTC
clone size: NA; D gene: TRBD2; J gene: TRBJ2-3; V gene: TRBV11-2; CDR3 protein: CASSLVGGRPRTDTQYF; CDR3 DNA: TGTGCCAGCAGCTTAGTCGGCGGGAGGCCCCGCACAGATACGCAGTATTTT
clone size: NA; D gene: NA; J gene: TRBJ2-3; V gene: TRBV30; CDR3 protein: CAWRAGSDTQYF; CDR3 DNA: TGTGCCTGGAGAGCTGGGTCAGATACGCAGTATTTT
clone size: NA; D gene: TRBD1; J gene: TRBJ1-3; V gene: TRBV7-9; CDR3 protein: CASSKRTGRVSGNTIYF; CDR3 DNA: TGTGCCAGCAGCAAAAGGACAGGGAGGGTCTCTGGAAACACCATATATTTT